Presented here are 8 T cell receptor beta chains from one specimen sequenced in a study of blood T cell repertoires in COVID-19. Method: immunoSEQ multiplex PCR; TCRdb's copy keeps in-frame clones and lacks some. The sample contains 70,000 to 95,000 clones, roughly four fifths of which appear only once. Sequenced input: peripheral blood. Every receptor here comes from a human donor in a cohort sampled during active COVID-19.

Only a few counts were recorded for this clone. This chain links TRBV11-3 with TRBJ1-1, with D perhaps matching TRBD1 (6 bases). Germline assignment: CDR1 SGHNT and CDR2 YENEEA. Between the trimmed V and J ends, which lost 1 base and 5 bases, there was a span of 8 bases. The CDR3 is 13 residues long. The CDR3 coding sequence is TGTGCCAGCAGCTTAGTAACAGGGACTGAAGCTTTCTTT. As protein: CASSLVTGTEAFF.

The chain has TRBV2 and TRBJ2-5; 13 bases line up with TRBD2. With 5 bases clipped from V and 4 bases from J, the junction kept 1 base outside the gene matches. The CDR3 has 14 amino acids. Germline values: CDR1 SNHLY, CDR2 FYNNEI. CDR3 DNA sequence: TGTGCCAGCAGTAGGACTAGCGGGGGAGAGACCCAGTACTTC. Protein: CASSRTSGGETQYF.

V gene TRBV14 combines with J gene TRBJ2-7; 9 bases line up with TRBD1. This CDR3 comprises 15 residues. The germline V gene encodes CDR1 SGHDN and CDR2 FVKESK. The J segment lost 4 bases and the V segment lost 4 bases, leaving 8 bases of the junction unmatched. The CDR3 DNA is TGTGCCAGCAGCCCCTGGGGACAGGGCAAATACGAGCAGTACTTC. Protein product: CASSPWGQGKYEQYF.

The chain couples TRBV7-6 to TRBJ1-4, with D perhaps matching TRBD1 (5 bases). Trimming pared 0 bases from V and 2 bases from J, leaving 10 bases between. This CDR3 is built from 16 residues. The germline V gene encodes CDR1 SGHVS and CDR2 FNYEAQ. CDR3 in DNA: TGTGCCAGCAGCTTAGCGCCCAGGGTCACTAATGAAAAACTGTTTTTT. Translation gives CASSLAPRVTNEKLFF.

This sequence joins TRBV6-5 and TRBJ2-3; tentative D call: TRBD2 (7 bases). CDR1 is MNHEY, CDR2 SVGAGI, per germline. The V end was cut by 2 bases, the J end by 1 base, with 13 bases between. The CDR3 is 16 residues long. DNA for the CDR3: TGTGCCAGCAGTTACGGGGGGGCGTCCGGCACAGATACGCAGTATTTT. Encoded protein: CASSYGGASGTDTQYF.

This chain uses TRBV7-9 with TRBJ2-1, with 13 bases identical to TRBD2. The CDR3 is 15 residues long. Trimming took 4 bases from V and 6 from J; bases not matched to a gene: 3. CDR1 is SEHNR and CDR2 is FQNEAQ in the germline V gene (reference sequence). The CDR3 reads CASSSGTSGVNEQFF. The CDR3 DNA is TGTGCCAGCAGCTCCGGGACTAGCGGGGTCAATGAGCAGTTCTTC.

This clone was recorded only once. The chain is built from TRBV11-2 and TRBJ2-5, with 8 bases that match TRBD1. The CDR3 consists of 15 residues. V dropped 1 base and J dropped 5; count of bases not matched to a gene: 6. Germline CDR1 is SGHAT and CDR2 is FQNNGV. The CDR3 region has the DNA TGTGCCAGCAGCTTAGGAGGACAGGGCCAGGAGACCCAGTACTTC. It yields the protein CASSLGGQGQETQYF.

The table lists this clone with a few counts. The chain employs TRBV18 and TRBJ1-4; D is unresolved. V was shortened by 4 bases and J by 7 bases, with 10 bases between the two germline ends. The CDR3 spans 13 residues. CDR1 KGHSH and CDR2 LQKENI come from the germline V gene. The CDR3 DNA reads TGTGCCAGCTCACGGAGGGTTAGTGAAAAACTGTTTTTT. Protein product: CASSRRVSEKLFF.